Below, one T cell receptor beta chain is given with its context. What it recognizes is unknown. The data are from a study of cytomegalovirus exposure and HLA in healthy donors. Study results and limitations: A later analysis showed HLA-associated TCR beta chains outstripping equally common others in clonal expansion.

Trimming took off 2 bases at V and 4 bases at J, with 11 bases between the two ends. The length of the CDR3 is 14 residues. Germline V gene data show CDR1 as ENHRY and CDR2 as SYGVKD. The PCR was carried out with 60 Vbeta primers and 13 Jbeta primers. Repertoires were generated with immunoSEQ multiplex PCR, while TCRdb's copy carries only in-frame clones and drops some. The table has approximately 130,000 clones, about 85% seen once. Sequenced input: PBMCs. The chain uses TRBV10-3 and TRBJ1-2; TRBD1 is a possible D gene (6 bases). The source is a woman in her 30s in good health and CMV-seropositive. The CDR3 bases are TGTGCCATCAGTGAGGCCCAGGGGACCTATGGCTACACCTTC. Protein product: CAISEAQGTYGYTF.